The clone carrying this TCR beta chain was detected many times. The antigen is unknown. The data derive from a study of early T cells in non-severe SARS-CoV-2 infection. Study-wide background: The input, bulk RNA from unsorted whole blood, was sequenced, and chains were unpaired. The study's findings and limits: Matches to VDJdb favored anti-spike CD8 responses and missed private and CD4 specificities.

The protocol attached unique molecular identifiers to individual cDNA molecules. From the 5' RACE reads, TCRdb called clonotypes with MiXCR, one entry per CDR3 protein. The sample holds about 45,000 distinct CDR3 sequences, around 10% seen once. The CDR3 has 15 residues. V lost 2 bases to trimming and J lost 5 bases, with 12 bases between them. Germline CDR1 is MDHEN and CDR2 is SYDVKM. Specimen: whole blood. The receptor's source is an adult who was a healthcare worker with PCR-confirmed SARS-CoV-2 infection or an uninfected control (not recorded which). The rearrangement links TRBV28 to TRBJ2-2; D is uncertain. The CDR3 loop is CASSLGRRLTGELFF. For the CDR3, the DNA is TGTGCCAGCAGTTTAGGAAGACGGCTGACCGGGGAGCTGTTTTTT.